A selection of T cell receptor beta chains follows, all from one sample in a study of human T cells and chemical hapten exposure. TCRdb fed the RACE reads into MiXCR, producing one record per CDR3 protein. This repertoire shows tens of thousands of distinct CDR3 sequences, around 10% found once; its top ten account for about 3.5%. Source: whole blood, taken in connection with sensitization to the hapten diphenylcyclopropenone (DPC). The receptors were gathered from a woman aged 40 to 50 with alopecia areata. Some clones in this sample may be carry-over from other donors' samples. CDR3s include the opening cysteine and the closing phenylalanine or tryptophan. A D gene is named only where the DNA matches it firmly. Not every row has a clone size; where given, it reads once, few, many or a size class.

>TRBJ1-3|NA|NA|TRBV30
TGTGCCTGGAGTCGGGCGGTCGGGCAAGCAGACAACACCATATATTTT
CAWSRAVGQADNTIYF
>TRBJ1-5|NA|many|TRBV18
TGTGCCAGCTCACCCCCTTCCGCCCAGCCCCAGCATTTT
CASSPPSAQPQHF
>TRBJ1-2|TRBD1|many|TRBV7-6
TGTGCCAGCAGCCCTGGAGGGGGCGGGTTTGGCTACACCTTC
CASSPGGGGFGYTF
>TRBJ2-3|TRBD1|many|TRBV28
TGTGCCAGCAGCTGGGACAGGGTTTTCACAGATACGCAGTATTTT
CASSWDRVFTDTQYF
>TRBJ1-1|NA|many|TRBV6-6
TGTGCCAGCAGTTACTCTGGGCGCGGCCGCTCAGCGGACACTGAAGCTTTCTTT
CASSYSGRGRSADTEAFF
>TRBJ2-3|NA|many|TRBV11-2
TGTGCCAGCAGCCCATCATTCACAGATACGCAGTATTTT
CASSPSFTDTQYF
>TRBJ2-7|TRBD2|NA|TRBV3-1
TGTGCCAGCAGCCTGGGACTAGCGTTCTACGAGCAGTACTTC
CASSLGLAFYEQYF
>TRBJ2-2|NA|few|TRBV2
TGTGCCAGCGGAGTTAGGGGAACCGGGGAGCTGTTTTTT
CASGVRGTGELFF
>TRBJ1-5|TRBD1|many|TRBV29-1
TGCAGCGCAATATCGGACAGGGAAAGCAATCAGCCCCAGCATTTT
CSAISDRESNQPQHF
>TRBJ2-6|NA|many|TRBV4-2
TGTGCCAGCAGCCAATTCAACTCTGGGGCCAACGTCCTGACTTTC
CASSQFNSGANVLTF
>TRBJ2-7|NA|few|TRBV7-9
TGTGCCAGCAGCACTCTGGGGGACCTTACGATCGGGCAGTACTTC
CASSTLGDLTIGQYF
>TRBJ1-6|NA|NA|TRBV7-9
TGTGTCAGCAGCCCGGCTGTCCAATATAATTCACCCCTCCACTTT
CVSSPAVQYNSPLHF
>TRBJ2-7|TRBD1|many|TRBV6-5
TGTGCCAGCACCGACCGGGACAGGACTACGCTTGAGCAGTACTTC
CASTDRDRTTLEQYF
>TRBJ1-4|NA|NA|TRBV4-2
TGTGCCAGCAGCCAAGTTGGCGGAAACCTTGAAAAACTGTTTTTT
CASSQVGGNLEKLFF
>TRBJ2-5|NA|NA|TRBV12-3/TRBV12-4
TGTGCCAGCAGTTTTGGAGCGGTGGAGACCCAGTACTTC
CASSFGAVETQYF
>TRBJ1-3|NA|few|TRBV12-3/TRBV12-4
TGTGCCAGCAGTTTAATGACAGAAAGAAACACCATATATTTT
CASSLMTERNTIYF
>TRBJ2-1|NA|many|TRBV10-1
TGCGCCAGCAGTGAGGCCCTAGAGCGGGACAATGAGCAGTTCTTC
CASSEALERDNEQFF
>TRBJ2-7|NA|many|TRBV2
TGTGCCAGCAGTGGTGAGGGACCCCGGTCCTCCTACGAGCAGTACTTC
CASSGEGPRSSYEQYF
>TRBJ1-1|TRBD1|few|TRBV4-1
TGCGCCAGCAGCAAACCGGGACAGGGCCCTGAAGCTTTCTTT
CASSKPGQGPEAFF
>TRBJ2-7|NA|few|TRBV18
TGTGCCAGCTCACCGGCGGGGTTCCCCTACGAGCAGTACTTC
CASSPAGFPYEQYF
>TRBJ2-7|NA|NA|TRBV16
TGTGCCAGCAGCCGTGATCACTACGAGCAGTACTTC
CASSRDHYEQYF
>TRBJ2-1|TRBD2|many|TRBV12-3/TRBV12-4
TGTGCCAGCAGTTTACTACGATGGGTAGCGGGATACAATGAGCAGTTCTTC
CASSLLRWVAGYNEQFF
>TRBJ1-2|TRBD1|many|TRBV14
TGTGCCAGCAGCCCCTACAGGGGGAGCGAGAACTATGGCTACACCTTC
CASSPYRGSENYGYTF
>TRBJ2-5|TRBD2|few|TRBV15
TGTGCCACCAGCAGAGATCAGGCTAGCGGGGCGACCTTC
CATSRDQASGATF
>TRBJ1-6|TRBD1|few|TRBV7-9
TGTGCCAGCAGCTCCCTAACAGGGGTCGGTTCACCCCTCCACTTT
CASSSLTGVGSPLHF
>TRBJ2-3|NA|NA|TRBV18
TGTGCCAGCTCACCAGCGAGTAGGGTTGGAGATACGCAGTATTTT
CASSPASRVGDTQYF
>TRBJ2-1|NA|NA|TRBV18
TGTGCCAGCTCGGGTGGAGTGGGGAGCTCCTACAATGAGCAGTTCTTC
CASSGGVGSSYNEQFF
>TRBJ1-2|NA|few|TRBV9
TGTGCCAGCAGGACTAACTATGGCTACACCTTC
CASRTNYGYTF
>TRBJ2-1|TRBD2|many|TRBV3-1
TGTGCCAGCAGCCGGACTAGCGGCCTTCGGGATGAGCAGTTCTTC
CASSRTSGLRDEQFF
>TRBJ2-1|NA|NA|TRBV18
TGTGCCAGCTCACCACCGGGGGGCGCGTGGAATGAGCAGTTCTTC
CASSPPGGAWNEQFF
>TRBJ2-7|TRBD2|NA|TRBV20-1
TGCAGTGTGGAGGTAGCGGGGTCGCGGGAGCAGTACTTC
CSVEVAGSREQYF
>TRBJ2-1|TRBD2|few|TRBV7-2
TGTGCCAGCAGCCTGCTAGCGGGGGCCAACCCACTCAATGAGCAGTTCTTC
CASSLLAGANPLNEQFF
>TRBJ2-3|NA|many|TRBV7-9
TGTGCCAGCAGCTCCTGGTTGGGCCGAAGCACAGATACGCAGTATTTT
CASSSWLGRSTDTQYF